These 16 T cell receptor beta chains originate from one sample sequenced in a study of neurological immune-mediated disorders. TCRdb passed the 5' RACE reads through MiXCR, listing each CDR3 protein once. The sample comprises about 35,000 distinct CDR3 sequences, 3% to 4% of which are singletons, and around 2% rests with the top ten. Sequencing was done on a sample of PBMCs. The receptor set was obtained from a man aged 25 to 40 with multiple sclerosis.

This clonotype was observed many times. V is TRBV14 and J is TRBJ1-1, with D perhaps matching TRBD1 (5 bases). The V and J ends lost 7 bases and 5 bases respectively, with 14 bases between them. The length of the CDR3 is 13 residues. Germline loops: CDR1 SGHDN, CDR2 FVKESK. Written as DNA, the CDR3 is TGTGCCAGCATTCCAACGGGGCGGACTGAAGCTTTCTTT. Amino acid sequence: CASIPTGRTEAFF.

This clonotype was seen at least ten times. V gene TRBV5-1 combines with J gene TRBJ2-2; no definite D call. The CDR3 runs to 15 residues. The germline CDR1 and CDR2 sequences are SGHRS and YFSETQ. V lost 0 bases and J 6 bases, leaving 12 bases between the germline ends. Here the CDR3 reads CASSLAPTNPGELFF. The CDR3 nucleotides are TGCGCCAGCAGCTTGGCCCCGACCAACCCCGGGGAGCTGTTTTTT. Full variable domain (remainder filled in from reference TRBV5-1 and TRBJ2-2): KAGVTQTPRYLIKTRGQQVTLSCSPISGHRSVSWYQQTPGQGLQFLFEYFSETQRNKGNFPGRFSGRQFSNSRSEMNVSTLELGDSALYLCASSLAPTNPGELFFGEGSRLTVL.

The sample holds many counts of this clonotype. The V and J genes are TRBV7-2 and TRBJ1-2, with D possibly TRBD1 on 6 matching bases. Germline V gene lookup returns CDR1 SGHTA and CDR2 FQGNSA. Trimming shortened V by 2 bases and J by 8 bases, and 15 bases separated the two germline ends. The CDR3 spans 14 residues. The CDR3 sequence: CASSLMGRGEGYTF. The DNA for the CDR3 is TGTGCCAGCAGCTTAATGGGCAGGGGTGAAGGCTACACCTTC.

This clonotype was counted ten times or more. J is TRBJ2-5 and V is TRBV4-1; weak D call: TRBD2 (5 bases). V dropped 1 base and J dropped 5 bases, with 8 bases sitting between them. The CDR3 totals 13 residues. Per the germline V gene, CDR1 is MGHRA and CDR2 is YSYEKL. DNA of the CDR3: TGCGCCAGCAGCCAAGGACTAAAGGAGACCCAGTACTTC. Translated: CASSQGLKETQYF.

This clonotype was observed many times. V gene TRBV6-5 combines with J gene TRBJ2-1; tentative D call: TRBD1 (5 bases). Looked up from germline, CDR1 is MNHEY and CDR2 is SVGAGI. The length of the CDR3 is 15 residues. V lost 4 bases to trimming and J lost 2 bases, with 12 bases between them. CDR3 loop: CASSSRQITYNEQFF. In DNA, the CDR3 is TGTGCCAGCAGTTCTCGACAGATCACCTACAATGAGCAGTTCTTC.

J is TRBJ1-4 and V is TRBV7-2; 9 nucleotides match TRBD1. Germline values: CDR1 SGHTA, CDR2 FQGNSA. This CDR3 comprises 17 residues. The trim removed 3 bases at V and 8 bases at J, leaving 13 bases unmatched. CDR3 loop: CASSFLTPGQGFEKLFF. For the CDR3, the DNA is TGTGCCAGCAGCTTCCTAACCCCGGGACAGGGCTTCGAAAAACTGTTTTTT.

This clonotype has at least ten counts. The V gene is TRBV7-8, the J gene TRBJ1-2; D not certain. CDR3 size: 12 residues. Germline loops: CDR1 SGHVS, CDR2 FQNEAQ. The V end lost 5 bases, the J end lost 2 bases, and 6 bases lay between the germline ends. The CDR3: CASSNENYGYTF. The CDR3 region has the DNA TGTGCCAGCAGCAATGAGAACTATGGCTACACCTTC.

This clonotype was observed many times. The V call is TRBV6-5, the J call TRBJ1-2; D gene ambiguous. CDR1 and CDR2 (germline): MNHEY, SVGAGI. This CDR3 contains 15 residues. Trimming left V 0 bases short and J 1 base short, with 9 bases between. The CDR3 nucleotides are TGTGCCAGCAGTTACTCGATAAAGGTTAACTATGGCTACACCTTC. Amino acids: CASSYSIKVNYGYTF.

Many counts were recorded for this clonotype. The rearrangement uses TRBV20-1 and TRBJ2-1; tentatively, D is TRBD1 or TRBD2 (5 bases each). The CDR3 length is 16 residues. CDR1 is DFQATT and CDR2 is SNEGSKA in the germline V gene (reference sequence). The V end was cut by 0 bases, the J end by 4 bases, with 16 bases between. The CDR3 sequence: CSARDGANGVYNEQFF. The CDR3 DNA follows: TGCAGTGCTAGAGACGGGGCCAACGGGGTTTACAATGAGCAGTTCTTC.

This clonotype was detected only a few times. The rearrangement links TRBV20-1 to TRBJ1-2; TRBD1 aligns across 7 bases. Germline loops: CDR1 DFQATT, CDR2 SNEGSKA (reference sequence). V was pared by 3 bases and J by 8 bases, with 12 bases of the junction left unmatched. CDR3 length: 14 amino acids. This chain's CDR3 is CSASSAQGSAGYTF. Written as DNA, the CDR3 is TGCAGTGCTAGCAGCGCACAGGGGTCAGCGGGCTACACCTTC.

This clonotype was seen only a few times. The V call is TRBV20-1, the J call TRBJ2-3; D is tentatively TRBD1 or TRBD2 (5 bases each). Germline loops: CDR1 DFQATT, CDR2 SNEGSKA (reference sequence). The germline V and J ends were trimmed by 5 bases and 4 bases, with 22 bases remaining between them. The CDR3 spans 16 residues. The DNA of the CDR3 is TGCAGTGCTGGGGACCCCAATTCAGGGATCCCAGATACGCAGTATTTT. It specifies CSAGDPNSGIPDTQYF.

The sample holds many counts of this clonotype. V gene TRBV20-1 combines with J gene TRBJ1-1; D remains unclear. V lost 3 bases to trimming and J lost 5 bases, with 13 bases between them. The CDR3 totals 13 residues. The V gene's germline CDR1 is DFQATT and CDR2 SNEGSKA (reference sequence). This chain's CDR3 is CSASYGRETEAFF. The CDR3 coding sequence is TGCAGTGCTAGTTACGGCAGAGAAACTGAAGCTTTCTTT.

This clonotype was counted many times. This chain uses TRBV12-3 or TRBV12-4 with TRBJ1-4; D remains ambiguous. Trimming pared 4 bases from V and 5 bases from J, leaving 11 bases between. CDR3 length: 14 residues. The CDR3 loop reads CASSSGSLNEKLFF. The CDR3 DNA sequence: TGTGCCAGCAGTTCAGGCTCGCTCAATGAAAAACTGTTTTTT.

This clonotype has a handful of counts. The chain carries TRBV5-1 and TRBJ1-2; no firm D call. V was clipped by 2 bases and J by 3 bases, with 11 bases between them. The CDR3 is 14 residues long. Germline lookup yields CDR1 SGHRS and CDR2 YFSETQ. This CDR3 reads CASSLGKDDYGYTF. The CDR3 nucleotides are TGCGCCAGCAGCTTAGGAAAGGACGACTATGGCTACACCTTC. The full variable domain, its missing parts supplied by reference TRBV5-1 and TRBJ1-2, is KAGVTQTPRYLIKTRGQQVTLSCSPISGHRSVSWYQQTPGQGLQFLFEYFSETQRNKGNFPGRFSGRQFSNSRSEMNVSTLELGDSALYLCASSLGKDDYGYTFGSGTRLTVV.

This clonotype was detected ten times or more. The chain uses TRBV5-6 and TRBJ1-5, with 9 bases fitting TRBD1. The ends lost 3 bases at V and 5 bases at J; junction bases unmatched: 6. The CDR3 loop spans 15 amino acids. From germline, CDR1 is SGHDT and CDR2 YYEEEE. The CDR3, as DNA: TGTGCCAGCAGCTACCTACAGGGGGCCGATCAGCCCCAGCATTTT. This gives the protein CASSYLQGADQPQHF.

In its sample, this clonotype was seen many times. The gene calls are TRBV3-1 and TRBJ1-6; D gene unclear. The V end was cut by 0 bases, the J end by 10 bases, with 13 bases between. The CDR3 covers 15 residues. From germline, CDR1 is LGHDT and CDR2 YNNKEL (reference sequence). In DNA form, the CDR3 reads TGTGCCAGCAGCCAAGATTCCGGGGAGAGATCACCCCTCCACTTT. Amino acid sequence: CASSQDSGERSPLHF.